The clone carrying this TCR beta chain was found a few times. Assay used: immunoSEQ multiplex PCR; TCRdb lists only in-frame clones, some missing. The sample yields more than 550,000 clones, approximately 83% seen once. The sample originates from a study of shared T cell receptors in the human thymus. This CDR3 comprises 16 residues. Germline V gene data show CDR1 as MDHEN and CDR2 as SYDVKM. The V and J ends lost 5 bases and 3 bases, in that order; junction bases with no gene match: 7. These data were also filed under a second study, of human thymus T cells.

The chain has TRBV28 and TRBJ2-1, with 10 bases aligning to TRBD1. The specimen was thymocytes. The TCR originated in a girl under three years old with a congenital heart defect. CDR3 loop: CASSRYRDRGYNEQFF. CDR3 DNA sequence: TGTGCCAGCAGTCGATACCGGGACAGGGGCTACAATGAGCAGTTCTTC.